The source of this TCR beta chain is a study of identical twins. TCRdb processed the 5' RACE reads anew with MiXCR; each CDR3 protein has one entry. The repertoire consists of roughly 200,000 distinct CDR3 sequences, with 6% to 9% occurring once and the leading ten covering about 1.8%. With 2 bases removed from V and 8 bases from J, the gap between germline ends came to 13 bases. Germline V gives CDR1 DFQATT, CDR2 SNEGSKA (reference sequence). The length of the CDR3 is 14 residues. These data were also reused for a study on yellow fever vaccine responses in identical twins.

The specimen was memory (CD45RO+) T cells sorted from blood. The V gene is TRBV20-1, the J gene TRBJ1-6, with a possible D match to TRBD1 (5 bases). This clonotype was sampled from a woman younger than 35 in good health. The CDR3: CSARRGLADSPLHF. For the CDR3, the DNA is TGCAGTGCTAGACGGGGCTTGGCGGATTCACCCCTCCACTTT.